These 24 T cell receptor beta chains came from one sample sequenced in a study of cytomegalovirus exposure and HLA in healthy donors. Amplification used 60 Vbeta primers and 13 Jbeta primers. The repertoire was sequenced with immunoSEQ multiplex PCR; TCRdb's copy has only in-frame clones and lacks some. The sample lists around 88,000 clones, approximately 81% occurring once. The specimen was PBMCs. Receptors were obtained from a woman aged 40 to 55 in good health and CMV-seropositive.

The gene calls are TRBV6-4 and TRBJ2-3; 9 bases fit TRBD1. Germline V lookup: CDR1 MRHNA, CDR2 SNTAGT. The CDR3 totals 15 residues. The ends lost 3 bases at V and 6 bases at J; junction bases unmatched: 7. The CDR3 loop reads CASSEAGQGFDTQYF. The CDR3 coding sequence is TGTGCCAGCAGTGAAGCGGGACAGGGTTTCGATACGCAGTATTTT.

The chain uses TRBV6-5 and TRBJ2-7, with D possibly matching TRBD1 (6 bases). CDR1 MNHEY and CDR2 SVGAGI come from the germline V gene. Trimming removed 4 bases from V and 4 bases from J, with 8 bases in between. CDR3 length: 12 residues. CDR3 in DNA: TGTGCCAGCAGTTCGCAGGGGTACGAGCAGTACTTC. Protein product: CASSSQGYEQYF.

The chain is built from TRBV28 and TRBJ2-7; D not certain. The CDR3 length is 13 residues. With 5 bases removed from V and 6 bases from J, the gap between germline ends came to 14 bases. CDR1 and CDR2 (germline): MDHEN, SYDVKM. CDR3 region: CASSPTDSPEQYF. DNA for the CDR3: TGTGCCAGCAGTCCCACCGACTCCCCCGAGCAGTACTTC.

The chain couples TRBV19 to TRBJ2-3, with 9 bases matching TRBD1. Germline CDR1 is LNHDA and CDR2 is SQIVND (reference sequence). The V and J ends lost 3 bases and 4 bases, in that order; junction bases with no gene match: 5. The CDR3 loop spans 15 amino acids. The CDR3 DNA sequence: TGTGCCAGTAGTATCGGACAGGGGTGGGCAGATACGCAGTATTTT. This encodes CASSIGQGWADTQYF.

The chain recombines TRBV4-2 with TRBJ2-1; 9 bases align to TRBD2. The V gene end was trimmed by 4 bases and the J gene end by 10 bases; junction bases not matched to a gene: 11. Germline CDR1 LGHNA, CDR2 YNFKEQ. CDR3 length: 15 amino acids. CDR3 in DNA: TGTGCCAGCAGCCTCGGATTAGCGGGAGAGGGAGAGCAGTTCTTC. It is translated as CASSLGLAGEGEQFF.

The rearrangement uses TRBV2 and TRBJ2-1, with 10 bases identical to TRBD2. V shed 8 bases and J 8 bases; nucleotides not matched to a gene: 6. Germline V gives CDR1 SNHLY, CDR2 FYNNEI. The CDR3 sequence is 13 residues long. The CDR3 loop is CASLAGVGHEQFF. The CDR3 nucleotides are TGTGCCAGCCTAGCGGGAGTCGGCCATGAGCAGTTCTTC.

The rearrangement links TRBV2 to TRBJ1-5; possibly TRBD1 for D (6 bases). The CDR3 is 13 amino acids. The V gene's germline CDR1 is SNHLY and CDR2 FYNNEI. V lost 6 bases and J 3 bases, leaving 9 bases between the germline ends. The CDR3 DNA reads TGTGCCAGCAGGGGGGACAACAATCAGCCCCAGCATTTT. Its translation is CASRGDNNQPQHF.

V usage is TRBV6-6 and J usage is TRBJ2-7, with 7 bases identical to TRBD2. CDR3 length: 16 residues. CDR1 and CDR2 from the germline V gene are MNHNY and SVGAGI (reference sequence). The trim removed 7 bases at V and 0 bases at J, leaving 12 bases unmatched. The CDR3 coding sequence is TGTGCCAGCACCTCCTCGGGCGGGAGCCGCTCCTACGAGCAGTACTTC. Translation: CASTSSGGSRSYEQYF.

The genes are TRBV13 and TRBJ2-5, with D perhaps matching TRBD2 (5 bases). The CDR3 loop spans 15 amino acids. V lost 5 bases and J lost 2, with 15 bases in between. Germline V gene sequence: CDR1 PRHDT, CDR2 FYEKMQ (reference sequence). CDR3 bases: TGTGCCAGCAGCGGAGGATTCCTCCCTCAAGAGACCCAGTACTTC. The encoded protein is CASSGGFLPQETQYF. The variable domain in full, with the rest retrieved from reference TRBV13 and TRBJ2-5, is AAGVIQSPRHLIKEKRETATLKCYPIPRHDTVYWYQQGPGQDPQFLISFYEKMQSDKGSIPDRFSAQQFSDYHSELNMSSLELGDSALYFCASSGGFLPQETQYFGPGTRLLVL.

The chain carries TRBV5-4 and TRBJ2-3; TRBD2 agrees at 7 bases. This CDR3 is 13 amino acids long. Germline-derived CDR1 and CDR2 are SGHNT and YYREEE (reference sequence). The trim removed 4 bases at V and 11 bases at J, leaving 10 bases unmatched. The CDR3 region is CASSPLPGEGQYF. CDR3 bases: TGTGCCAGCAGCCCCCTCCCGGGGGAGGGGCAGTATTTT.

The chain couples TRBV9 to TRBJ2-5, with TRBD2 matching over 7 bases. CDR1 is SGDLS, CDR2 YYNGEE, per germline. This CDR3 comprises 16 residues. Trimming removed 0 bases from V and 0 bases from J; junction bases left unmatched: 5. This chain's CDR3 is CASSVALADNQETQYF. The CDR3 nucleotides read TGTGCCAGCAGCGTAGCTCTAGCGGATAACCAAGAGACCCAGTACTTC.

The CDR3 region has the DNA TGTGCTAGTGCCGGTACAGGGGGCACTGAAGCTTTCTTT. Amino acids: CASAGTGGTEAFF. The chain couples TRBV12-5 to TRBJ1-1, with TRBD1 identical over 8 bases. The V and J ends lost 7 bases and 4 bases, in that order; junction bases with no gene match: 5. Germline V gives CDR1 LGHNT, CDR2 FRNRAP. CDR3 length: 13 amino acids. Supplemented by reference TRBV12-5 and TRBJ1-1, the full variable domain reads DARVTQTPRHKVTEMGQEVTMRCQPILGHNTVFWYRQTMMQGLELLAYFRNRAPLDDSGMPKDRFSAEMPDATLATLKIQPSEPRDSAVYFCASAGTGGTEAFFGQGTRLTVV.

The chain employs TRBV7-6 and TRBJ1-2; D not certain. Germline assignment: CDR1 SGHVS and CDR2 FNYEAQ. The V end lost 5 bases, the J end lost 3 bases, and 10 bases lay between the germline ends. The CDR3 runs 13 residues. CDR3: CASSPGPDYGYTF. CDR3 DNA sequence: TGTGCCAGCAGCCCTGGGCCTGACTATGGCTACACCTTC.

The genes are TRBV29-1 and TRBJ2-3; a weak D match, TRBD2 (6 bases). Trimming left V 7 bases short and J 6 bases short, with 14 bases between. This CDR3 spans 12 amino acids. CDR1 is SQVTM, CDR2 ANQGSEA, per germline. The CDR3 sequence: CSGDSPQDTQYF. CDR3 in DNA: TGCAGCGGGGACTCTCCACAGGATACGCAGTATTTT.

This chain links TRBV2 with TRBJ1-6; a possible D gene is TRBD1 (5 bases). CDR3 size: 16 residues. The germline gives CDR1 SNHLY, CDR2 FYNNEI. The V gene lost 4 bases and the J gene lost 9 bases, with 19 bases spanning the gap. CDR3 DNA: TGTGCCAGCAGTGGGGCTGGTGCGGGGCTCGGTTCACCCCTCCACTTT. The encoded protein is CASSGAGAGLGSPLHF.

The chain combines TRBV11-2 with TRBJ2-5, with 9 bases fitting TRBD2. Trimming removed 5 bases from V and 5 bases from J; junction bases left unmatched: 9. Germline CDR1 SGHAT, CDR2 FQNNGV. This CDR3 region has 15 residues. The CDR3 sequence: CASSVPAGGGETQYF. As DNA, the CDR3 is TGTGCCAGCAGCGTGCCAGCGGGAGGTGGGGAGACCCAGTACTTC.

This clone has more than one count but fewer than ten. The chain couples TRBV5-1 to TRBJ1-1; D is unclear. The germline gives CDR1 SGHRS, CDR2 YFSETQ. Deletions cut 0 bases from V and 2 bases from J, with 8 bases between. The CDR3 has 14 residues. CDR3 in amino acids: CASSLGQANTEAFF. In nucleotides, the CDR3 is TGCGCCAGCAGCTTGGGGCAGGCCAACACTGAAGCTTTCTTT. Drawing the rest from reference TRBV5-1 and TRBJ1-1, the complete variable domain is KAGVTQTPRYLIKTRGQQVTLSCSPISGHRSVSWYQQTPGQGLQFLFEYFSETQRNKGNFPGRFSGRQFSNSRSEMNVSTLELGDSALYLCASSLGQANTEAFFGQGTRLTVV.

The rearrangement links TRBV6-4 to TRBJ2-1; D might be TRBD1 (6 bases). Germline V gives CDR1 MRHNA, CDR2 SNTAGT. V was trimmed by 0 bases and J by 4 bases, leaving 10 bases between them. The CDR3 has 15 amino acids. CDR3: CASSDSAQGYNEQFF. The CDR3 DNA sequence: TGTGCCAGCAGTGACTCGGCGCAGGGGTACAATGAGCAGTTCTTC.

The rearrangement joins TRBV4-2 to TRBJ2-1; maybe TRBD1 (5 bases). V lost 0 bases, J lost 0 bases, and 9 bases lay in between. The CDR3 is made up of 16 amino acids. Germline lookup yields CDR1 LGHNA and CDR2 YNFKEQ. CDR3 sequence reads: CASSQDNQGSYNEQFF. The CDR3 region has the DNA TGTGCCAGCAGCCAAGATAACCAGGGCTCCTACAATGAGCAGTTCTTC.

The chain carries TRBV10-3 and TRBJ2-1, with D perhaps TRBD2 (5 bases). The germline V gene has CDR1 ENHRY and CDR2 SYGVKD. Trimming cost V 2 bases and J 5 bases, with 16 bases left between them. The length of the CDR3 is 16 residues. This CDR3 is CAISEREPSYNNEQFF. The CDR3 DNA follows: TGTGCCATCAGTGAGAGGGAGCCCTCCTACAACAATGAGCAGTTCTTC.

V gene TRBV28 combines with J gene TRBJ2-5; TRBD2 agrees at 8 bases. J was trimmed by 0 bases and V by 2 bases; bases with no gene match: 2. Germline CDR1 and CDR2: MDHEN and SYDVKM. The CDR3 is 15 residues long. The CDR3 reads CASSLTGGDQETQYF. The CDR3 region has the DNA TGTGCCAGCAGTTTAACGGGAGGGGACCAAGAGACCCAGTACTTC.

This chain's CDR3 is CASSSGTGDYEQYF. The CDR3 DNA is TGTGCCAGCAGCTCCGGGACAGGCGACTACGAGCAGTACTTC. This sequence joins TRBV11-3 and TRBJ2-7; 8 bases agree with TRBD1. The V and J ends lost 4 bases and 3 bases, in that order; junction bases with no gene match: 5. The length of the CDR3 is 14 residues. Per the germline V gene, CDR1 is SGHNT and CDR2 is YENEEA.

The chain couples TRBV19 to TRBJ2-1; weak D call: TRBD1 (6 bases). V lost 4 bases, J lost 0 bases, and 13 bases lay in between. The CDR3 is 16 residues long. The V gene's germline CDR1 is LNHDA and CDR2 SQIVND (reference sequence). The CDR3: CASSTPYRDSYNEQFF. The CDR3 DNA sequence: TGTGCCAGTAGTACCCCCTACAGGGACTCCTACAATGAGCAGTTCTTC.

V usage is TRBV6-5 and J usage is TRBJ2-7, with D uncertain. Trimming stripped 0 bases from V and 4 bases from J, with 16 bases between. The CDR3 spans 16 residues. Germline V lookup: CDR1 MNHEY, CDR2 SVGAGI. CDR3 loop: CASSYSGYSNRYEQYF. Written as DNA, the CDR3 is TGTGCCAGCAGTTACTCGGGCTACTCCAACCGATACGAGCAGTACTTC.